The TCR beta chain described here comes from a study of shared clonotypes between healthy human individuals. Study as a whole: The donors, a couple of women and three men, were aged 18 to 49.

In the original processing: ImmunoSEQ output lacked quality scores and full-length reads, limiting matched filtering. The protocol was immunoSEQ multiplex PCR, while the TCRdb copy is restricted to in-frame clones and leaves out a portion. D and trimming come from the DNA, and the V and J calls and clone size come from that table. This table holds under 300,000 clones, over 60% found once. Regarding this clone: Its antigen is unknown.

The CDR3 spans 14 residues. V was shortened by 2 bases and J by 6 bases, with 14 bases between the two germline ends. Per the germline V gene, CDR1 is LNHNV and CDR2 is YYDKDF (reference sequence). Study results and limitations: Clonotypes shared by all four sorted-subset donors had higher generation probabilities than non-shared clonotypes. In general, naive subsets displayed greater estimated richness than memory subsets did.

Sequencing was done on a sample of memory CD4+ T cells sorted from blood. Stated subset: CD45RA-negative fraction. The chain employs TRBV15 and TRBJ2-7, with D possibly being TRBD1 (6 bases). This receptor was taken from a man younger than 40 in good health. Here the CDR3 reads CATSRQGTSGEQYF. CDR3 DNA sequence: TGTGCCACCAGCAGACAGGGGACCTCCGGCGAGCAGTACTTC.